Shown below are 29 T cell receptor beta chains from a single sample sequenced in a study of blood T cells in healthy people across ages. A second 7 to 11 cycle PCR used barcoded and J-beta primers. TCRdb re-called the 5' RACE reads with MiXCR, one entry per CDR3 protein. Of 540,000 or so distinct CDR3 sequences in the sample, 27% are singletons; the top ten hold 15% to 20%. Specimen: blood. Receptor source: a woman aged 70-85 years in good health.

The chain links TRBV27 to TRBJ2-5, with TRBD1 matching 7 bases. Matching the DNA end better, TRBJ2-7 makes the J call doubtful. Germline CDR1 and CDR2: MNHEY and SMNVEV (reference sequence). This CDR3 has 14 residues. CDR3 in DNA: TGTGCCAGCAGTTTAGGCCCCCACAGGGGCGAGCAGTACTTC. This translates into CASSLGPHRGEQYF.

V and J are TRBV2 and TRBJ2-2; 7 bases match TRBD2. CDR1 is SNHLY and CDR2 is FYNNEI in the germline V gene. V dropped 11 bases and J dropped 0; count of bases not matched to a gene: 6. The CDR3 runs to 14 residues. The CDR3 DNA follows: TGTGCCGTGACGGGGGGAACGAACACCGGGGAGCTGTTTTTT. It codes for CAVTGGTNTGELFF.

This clonotype was detected a few times. A junction boundary mismatches the germline segment, possibly from a read error. The rearrangement uses TRBV29-1 and TRBJ1-1, with 8 bases fitting TRBD1. The CDR3 length is 13 residues. The germline CDR1 and CDR2 sequences are SQVTM and ANQGSEA. Here the CDR3 reads CSARGQENIEAFF. Here the CDR3 DNA reads TGCAGCGCGAGGGGACAGGAGAACATTGAAGCTTTCTTT. Drawing the rest from reference TRBV29-1 and TRBJ1-1, the complete variable domain is SAVISQKPSRDICQRGTSLTIQCQVDSQVTMMFWYRQQPGQSLTLIATANQGSEATYESGFVIDKFPISRPNLTFSTLTVSNMSPEDSSIYLCSARGQENIEAFFGQGTRLTVV.

The V gene is TRBV4-3, the J gene TRBJ2-7; no firm D call. Trimming left V 0 bases short and J 6 bases short, with 9 bases between. CDR1 is LGHNA and CDR2 is YSLEER in the germline V gene. The CDR3 length is 13 residues. The CDR3 here is CASSQEGPGEQYF. CDR3 sequence (DNA): TGCGCCAGCAGCCAAGAAGGACCGGGCGAGCAGTACTTC.

This clonotype was found a few times. This chain uses TRBV10-2 with TRBJ2-2, with D tentatively TRBD1 or TRBD2 (5 bases each). Germline V gene data show CDR1 as WSHSY and CDR2 as SAAADI. The CDR3 is 15 residues long. Trimming took 5 bases from V and 2 from J, leaving 12 bases between them. CDR3 loop: CASSPGRLNTGELFF. The CDR3 DNA reads as TGCGCCAGCAGTCCGGGACGGTTAAACACCGGGGAGCTGTTTTTT.

J is TRBJ2-1 and V is TRBV5-1; TRBD2 matches 9 bases. The ends lost 4 bases at V and 10 bases at J; junction bases unmatched: 9. The CDR3 is 14 residues long. CDR1 is SGHRS and CDR2 is YFSETQ in the germline V gene. In nucleotides, the CDR3 is TGCGCCAGCAGCACACCCTCAGGGACTAGCGAGCAGTTCTTC. It encodes CASSTPSGTSEQFF.

This clonotype was seen a handful of times. The chain has TRBV18 and TRBJ2-2, with D perhaps matching TRBD1 or TRBD2 (5 bases each). Per the germline V gene, CDR1 is KGHSH and CDR2 is LQKENI. The CDR3 loop spans 12 amino acids. Trimming took 3 bases from V and 6 from J, leaving 5 bases between them. CDR3 amino acids: CASSPGAGELFF. The CDR3 bases are TGTGCCAGCTCACCGGGGGCCGGGGAGCTGTTTTTT.

This clonotype was recorded a few times. The V call is TRBV20-1, the J call TRBJ1-1; possible D gene TRBD1, 5 bases. Germline V CDR1 and CDR2: DFQATT, SNEGSKA (reference sequence). V lost 6 bases to trimming and J lost 4 bases, with 15 bases between them. The CDR3 is 13 residues long. This chain's CDR3 is CSANPGGGTEAFF. The CDR3 coding sequence is TGCAGTGCCAACCCGGGCGGGGGCACTGAAGCTTTCTTT.

This clonotype was counted ten times or more. In nucleotides, the CDR3 is TGTGCCAGCAGCTTCGAGGTCACTACTGAAGCTTTCTTT. It is translated as CASSFEVTTEAFF. The chain couples TRBV7-9 to TRBJ1-1; D is unresolved. The CDR3 sequence is 13 residues long. The V gene's germline CDR1 is SEHNR and CDR2 FQNEAQ (reference sequence). The V gene lost 3 bases and the J gene lost 5 bases, with 10 bases spanning the gap. Looking up the rest from reference TRBV7-9 and TRBJ1-1 gives the full variable domain: DTGVSQNPRHKITKRGQNVTFRCDPISEHNRLYWYRQTLGQGPEFLTYFQNEAQLEKSRLLSDRFSAERPKGSFSTLEIQRTEQGDSAMYLCASSFEVTTEAFFGQGTRLTVV.

This chain uses TRBV18 with TRBJ1-2; 7 bases agree with TRBD1. The V segment lost 3 bases and the J segment 3 bases; nucleotides outside the gene matches: 4. CDR1 is KGHSH, CDR2 LQKENI, per germline. The CDR3 is 14 amino acids. CDR3 DNA: TGTGCCAGCTCACCCGACAGGGTTCACTATGGCTACACCTTC. It codes for CASSPDRVHYGYTF.

This clonotype appeared a few times. This chain connects TRBV10-3 to TRBJ2-1; TRBD1 agrees at 7 bases. The ends lost 0 bases at V and 8 bases at J; junction bases unmatched: 4. CDR1 and CDR2 from the germline V gene are ENHRY and SYGVKD. The length of the CDR3 is 14 residues. CDR3 in DNA: TGTGCCATCAGTGAGTCGGACAGGTTTGATGAGCAGTTCTTC. Translating gives CAISESDRFDEQFF.

The chain recombines TRBV7-9 with TRBJ1-4, with D maybe TRBD1 (6 bases). The CDR3 totals 15 residues. Deletions cut 4 bases from V and 8 bases from J, with 17 bases between. The germline CDR1 and CDR2 sequences are SEHNR and FQNEAQ (reference sequence). CDR3 nucleotide sequence: TGTGCCAGCAGCTCTTCACAGGGAGTCGTGGAAAAACTGTTTTTT. It yields the protein CASSSSQGVVEKLFF.

This clonotype was counted a few times. V usage is TRBV10-3 and J usage is TRBJ2-7; either TRBD1 or TRBD2 may supply D (5 bases each). CDR3 length equals 14 residues. Germline loops: CDR1 ENHRY, CDR2 SYGVKD. Trimming removed 9 bases from V and 3 bases from J, with 18 bases in between. CDR3 DNA sequence: TGTGCCATTTCACGATCCGGGACGGACTACGAGCAGTACTTC. Its translation: CAISRSGTDYEQYF.

This clonotype was counted a few times. The chain is built from TRBV4-1 and TRBJ1-2; possible D gene TRBD1, 6 bases. Deletions cut 5 bases from V and 8 bases from J, with 24 bases between. Germline CDR1 and CDR2: MGHRA and YSYEKL. CDR3 length: 16 residues. The CDR3 DNA is TGCGCCAGCAGCTCGCAACTTATTACAGGGACGTGGGGCTACACCTTC. Amino acids: CASSSQLITGTWGYTF.

The chain has TRBV6-2 or TRBV6-3 and TRBJ2-7; D is tentatively TRBD1 or TRBD2 (5 bases each). With 5 bases removed from V and 2 bases from J, the gap between germline ends came to 13 bases. CDR1 and CDR2 from the germline V gene are MNHEY and SVGEGT. The length of the CDR3 is 14 residues. The chain's CDR3 is CASSTGLPTYEQYF. The CDR3 DNA reads TGTGCCAGCAGTACAGGACTTCCAACCTACGAGCAGTACTTC.

The chain links TRBV5-1 to TRBJ2-3; 7 bases are a match to TRBD1. Germline CDR1 is SGHRS and CDR2 is YFSETQ. The CDR3 is 15 residues long. With 0 bases clipped from V and 4 bases from J, the junction kept 5 bases outside the gene matches. CDR3 in amino acids: CASSLGDSSADTQYF. The CDR3 DNA follows: TGCGCCAGCAGCTTGGGGGACAGCAGCGCAGATACGCAGTATTTT.

This clonotype has more than one count but fewer than ten. The genes are TRBV5-1 and TRBJ2-5; D is unclear. CDR1 and CDR2 (germline): SGHRS, YFSETQ. The CDR3 is made up of 17 amino acids. Trimming pared 0 bases from V and 2 bases from J, leaving 17 bases between. This chain's CDR3 is CASSLATAPSLQETQYF. CDR3 DNA: TGCGCCAGCAGCTTGGCCACAGCCCCGTCCCTACAAGAGACCCAGTACTTC.

This clonotype showed up just a few times. The V call is TRBV12-3 or TRBV12-4, the J call TRBJ2-4; D gene unclear. Deletions cut 2 bases from V and 0 bases from J, with 8 bases between. This CDR3 is 15 amino acids long. The CDR3: CASSLRVQAKNIQYF. The CDR3, as DNA: TGTGCCAGCAGTTTAAGGGTCCAAGCCAAAAACATTCAGTACTTC.

This chain links TRBV27 with TRBJ2-3, with TRBD1 identical over 8 bases. The length of the CDR3 is 15 residues. The ends lost 5 bases at V and 1 base at J; junction bases unmatched: 5. Germline values: CDR1 MNHEY, CDR2 SMNVEV (reference sequence). As DNA, the CDR3 is TGTGCCAGCAGTAGGACAGGGTGGGGCACAGATACGCAGTATTTT. This codes for CASSRTGWGTDTQYF.

In this sample, this clonotype turned up a few times. The chain couples TRBV29-1 to TRBJ2-3, with D uncertain. CDR3 length: 12 amino acids. V dropped 4 bases and J dropped 3 bases, with 8 bases sitting between them. Germline values: CDR1 SQVTM, CDR2 ANQGSEA. CDR3 sequence: CSVGSGTDTQYF. In DNA, the CDR3 is TGCAGCGTTGGTTCTGGGACAGATACGCAGTATTTT.

The V call is TRBV20-1, the J call TRBJ2-7, with TRBD2 as a possible D gene (6 bases). Germline V gene sequence: CDR1 DFQATT, CDR2 SNEGSKA (reference sequence). V shed 4 bases and J shed 2 bases, with 18 bases lying between them. The CDR3 extends over 15 amino acids. CDR3 in DNA: TGCAGTGCTATTTCCGGCACTAGCACCACCTACGAGCAGTACTTC. It is translated as CSAISGTSTTYEQYF.

This clonotype was seen a handful of times. This chain links TRBV2 with TRBJ1-2; D unresolved. Germline V gene lookup returns CDR1 SNHLY and CDR2 FYNNEI. The V and J ends lost 8 bases and 3 bases respectively, with 16 bases between them. This CDR3 region has 14 residues. CDR3 DNA sequence: TGTGCCAGCCGGAGGTGGGGAACAGACTATGGCTACACCTTC. It yields the protein CASRRWGTDYGYTF.

J is TRBJ2-3 and V is TRBV14; D gene ambiguous. Germline-derived CDR1 and CDR2 are SGHDN and FVKESK. With 1 base removed from V and 2 bases from J, the gap between germline ends came to 13 bases. There are 16 residues in the CDR3. The CDR3 spells CASSQAQVYYTDTQYF. The CDR3 DNA sequence: TGTGCCAGCAGCCAAGCTCAGGTTTACTACACAGATACGCAGTATTTT.

J is TRBJ2-3 and V is TRBV27, with 7 bases identical to TRBD1. CDR1 MNHEY and CDR2 SMNVEV come from the germline V gene (reference sequence). V shed 2 bases, J shed 3 bases, and the junction held 5 bases outside the gene matches. The CDR3 runs to 15 residues. The CDR3 loop is CASSLNRGNTDTQYF. CDR3 coding DNA: TGTGCCAGCAGTTTAAACAGGGGAAATACAGATACGCAGTATTTT.

V and J are TRBV5-1 and TRBJ2-5; D is unresolved. Germline CDR1 is SGHRS and CDR2 is YFSETQ. V was clipped by 7 bases and J by 11 bases, with 21 bases between them. The CDR3 has 13 residues. CDR3 sequence (DNA): TGCGCCAGCGGCAGAGACACATTCTACGGGCAGTACTTC. This gives the protein CASGRDTFYGQYF.

V gene TRBV7-3 combines with J gene TRBJ2-4; tentatively, D is TRBD2 (5 bases). The CDR3 runs 13 residues. The V end lost 4 bases, the J end lost 9 bases, and 13 bases lay between the germline ends. CDR1 SGHTA and CDR2 FQGTGA come from the germline V gene. CDR3 in DNA: TGTGCCAGCAGCTCCTTACTAGGAGGCATTCAGTACTTC. It translates to CASSSLLGGIQYF.

The chain recombines TRBV3-1 with TRBJ2-5; 8 bases match TRBD2. The J segment lost 6 bases and the V segment lost 0 bases, leaving 21 bases of the junction unmatched. CDR3 length equals 20 residues. CDR1 and CDR2 (germline): LGHDT, YNNKEL (reference sequence). This chain's CDR3 is CASSQETPISRWAGGQTQYF. CDR3 nucleotides: TGTGCCAGCAGCCAAGAAACCCCAATTTCGAGATGGGCGGGGGGTCAGACCCAGTACTTC.

This clonotype occurred a few times. V usage is TRBV6-2 or TRBV6-3 and J usage is TRBJ2-3, with TRBD2 as a possible D gene (5 bases). V lost 5 bases and J lost 2, with 8 bases in between. The CDR3 covers 13 residues. Germline CDR1 reads MNHEY; CDR2 reads SVGEGT. CDR3 region: CASSDGNTDTQYF. DNA of the CDR3: TGTGCCAGCAGTGACGGGAACACAGATACGCAGTATTTT.

This clonotype was counted between two and nine times. V is TRBV12-3 or TRBV12-4 and J is TRBJ2-2; D is perhaps TRBD1 (5 bases). The CDR3 contains 15 residues. Trimming removed 5 bases from V and 4 bases from J, with 14 bases in between. The CDR3 DNA sequence: TGTGCCAGCAGTCGAAAGGGGCAGAGCACCGGGGAGCTGTTTTTT. Protein product: CASSRKGQSTGELFF.